This T cell receptor (beta chain) was recovered during a study of neoadjuvant nivolumab and ipilimumab in lung cancer. The study's findings and limits: Only a small number of samples underwent TCR sequencing. TCR richness and clonality were higher in tumors than adjacent uninvolved lung. Higher pretherapy blood TCR richness went with higher resected-tumor richness.

The CDR3 loop spans 13 amino acids. Germline V gene sequence: CDR1 KGHSH, CDR2 LQKENI. Trimming stripped 2 bases from V and 3 bases from J, with 7 bases between. TCRdb's table, derived via immunoSEQ multiplex PCR, lists solely in-frame clones and lacks some. The sample contains 30,000 to 35,000 clones, just over 90% of which appear only once. As for this clone: No antigen is known for it.

This rearrangement joins TRBV18 to TRBJ1-2; no clear D gene. Sequencing was performed on peripheral blood, taken after neoadjuvant nivolumab, alone or with ipilimumab, at or shortly before surgery. The sequence came from an adult with non-small cell lung cancer. CDR3 bases: TGTGCCAGCTCACCAGCGGAGTACTATGGCTACACCTTC. This codes for CASSPAEYYGYTF.